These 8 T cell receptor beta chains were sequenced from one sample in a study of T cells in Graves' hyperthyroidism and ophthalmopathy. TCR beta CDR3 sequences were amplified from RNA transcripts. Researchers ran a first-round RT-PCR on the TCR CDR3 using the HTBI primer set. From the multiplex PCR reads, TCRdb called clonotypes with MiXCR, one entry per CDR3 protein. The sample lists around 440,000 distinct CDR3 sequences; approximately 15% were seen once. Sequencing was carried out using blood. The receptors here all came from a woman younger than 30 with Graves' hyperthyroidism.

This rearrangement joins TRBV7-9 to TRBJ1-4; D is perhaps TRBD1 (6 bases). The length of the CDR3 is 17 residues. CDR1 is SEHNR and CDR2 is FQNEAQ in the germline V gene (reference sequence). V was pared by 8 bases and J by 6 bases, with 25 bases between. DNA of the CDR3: TGTGCCAGCGCGCGTTCTGTCGGGCGAGCAGGGGATGAAAAACTGTTTTTT. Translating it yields CASARSVGRAGDEKLFF. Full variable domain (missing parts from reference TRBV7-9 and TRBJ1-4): DTGVSQNPRHKITKRGQNVTFRCDPISEHNRLYWYRQTLGQGPEFLTYFQNEAQLEKSRLLSDRFSAERPKGSFSTLEIQRTEQGDSAMYLCASARSVGRAGDEKLFFGSGTQLSVL.

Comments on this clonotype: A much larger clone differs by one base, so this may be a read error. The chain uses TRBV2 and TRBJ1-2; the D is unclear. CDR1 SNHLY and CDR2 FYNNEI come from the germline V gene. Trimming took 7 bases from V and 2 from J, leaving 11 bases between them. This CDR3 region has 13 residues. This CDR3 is CASIGEINYGYTF. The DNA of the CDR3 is TGTGCCAGCATTGGAGAAATCAACTATGGCTACACCTTC.

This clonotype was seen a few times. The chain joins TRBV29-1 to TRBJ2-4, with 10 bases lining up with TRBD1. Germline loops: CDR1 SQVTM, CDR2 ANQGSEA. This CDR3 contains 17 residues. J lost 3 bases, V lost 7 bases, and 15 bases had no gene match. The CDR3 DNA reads TGCAGCGCCTTCGGGACAGGGGCTTTTCGGGACAAAAACATTCAGTACTTC. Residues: CSAFGTGAFRDKNIQYF.

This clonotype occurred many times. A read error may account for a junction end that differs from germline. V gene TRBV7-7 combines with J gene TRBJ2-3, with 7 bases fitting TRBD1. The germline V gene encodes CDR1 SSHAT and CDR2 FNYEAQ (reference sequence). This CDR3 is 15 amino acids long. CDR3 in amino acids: CASSEIRGSTDTQYF. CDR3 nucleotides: TGTGCTAGCAGCGAAATCAGGGGGAGCACAGATACGCAGTATTTT.

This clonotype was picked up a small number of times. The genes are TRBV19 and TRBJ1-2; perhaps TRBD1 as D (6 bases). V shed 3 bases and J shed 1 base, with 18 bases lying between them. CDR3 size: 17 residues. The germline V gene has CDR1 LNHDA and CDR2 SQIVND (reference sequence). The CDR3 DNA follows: TGTGCCAGTAGTATGGACGCGTGGCAGGGGAGTAACTATGGCTACACCTTC. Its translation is CASSMDAWQGSNYGYTF.

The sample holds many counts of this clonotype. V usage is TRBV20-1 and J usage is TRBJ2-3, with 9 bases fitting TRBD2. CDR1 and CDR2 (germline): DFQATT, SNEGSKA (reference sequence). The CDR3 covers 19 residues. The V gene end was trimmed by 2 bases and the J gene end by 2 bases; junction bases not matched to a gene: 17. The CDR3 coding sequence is TGCAGTGCTAGAATTGCGGGGGGGCGGCCGGGCTCTTTCACAGATACGCAGTATTTT. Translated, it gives CSARIAGGRPGSFTDTQYF.

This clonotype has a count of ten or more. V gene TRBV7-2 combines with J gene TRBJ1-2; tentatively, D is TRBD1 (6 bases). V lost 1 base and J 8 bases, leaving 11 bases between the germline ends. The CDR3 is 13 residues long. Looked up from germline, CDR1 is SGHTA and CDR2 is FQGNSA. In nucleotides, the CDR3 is TGTGCCAGCAGCTTAGGGGCAGGGGACGGCTACACCTTC. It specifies CASSLGAGDGYTF.

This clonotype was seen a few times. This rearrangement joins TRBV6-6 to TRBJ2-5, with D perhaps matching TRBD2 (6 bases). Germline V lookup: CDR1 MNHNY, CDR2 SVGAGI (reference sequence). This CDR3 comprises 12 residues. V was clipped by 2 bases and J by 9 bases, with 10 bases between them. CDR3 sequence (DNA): TGTGCCAGCAGTTACCCTCCGGGGGCCCAGTACTTC. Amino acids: CASSYPPGAQYF.